This is a list of T cell receptor beta chains from one sample in a study of blood T cell repertoires in COVID-19. Produced via immunoSEQ multiplex PCR; TCRdb's table is partial and in-frame only. The sample includes about 140,000 clones, 77% of them seen just once. The sequencing input was peripheral blood. The receptors were gathered from a woman in her forties or fifties with active or convalescent COVID-19. CDR3s include the opening cysteine and the closing phenylalanine or tryptophan. Clone size is stated in some rows and not others, as once, few, many or a class when expanded.

j_gene: TRBJ2-4; abundance: -; v_gene: TRBV6-5; CDR3aa: CASSDLAKNIQYF
j_gene: TRBJ1-2; abundance: -; v_gene: TRBV11-2; CDR3aa: CASSFRGNNGYTF
j_gene: TRBJ2-3; abundance: -; v_gene: TRBV7-3; CDR3aa: CASSRLAGGSTDTQYF
j_gene: TRBJ1-4; abundance: few; v_gene: TRBV2; CDR3aa: CASTDGEKLFF
j_gene: TRBJ1-4; abundance: -; v_gene: TRBV9; CDR3aa: CASSSTGSTNEKLFF
j_gene: TRBJ1-5; abundance: -; v_gene: TRBV6-5; CDR3aa: CASSSRVYSNQPQHF
j_gene: TRBJ2-2; abundance: -; v_gene: TRBV6-2/TRBV6-3; CDR3aa: CASSSDSASNTGELFF
j_gene: TRBJ2-5; abundance: -; v_gene: TRBV14; CDR3aa: CASSQGITGSQYF
j_gene: TRBJ1-2; abundance: -; v_gene: TRBV5-1; CDR3aa: CASSLTDRGHGYTF
j_gene: TRBJ2-4; abundance: few; v_gene: TRBV27; CDR3aa: CASSPITGDKNIQYF
j_gene: TRBJ2-3; abundance: -; v_gene: TRBV5-6; CDR3aa: CASSSSATDTQYF
j_gene: TRBJ2-5; abundance: -; v_gene: TRBV6-6; CDR3aa: CASSYSTSGRETQYF
j_gene: TRBJ2-7; abundance: once; v_gene: TRBV29-1; CDR3aa: CSAKGTGQTTEQYF
j_gene: TRBJ1-1; abundance: -; v_gene: TRBV27; CDR3aa: CASSLWGQGANTEAFF
j_gene: TRBJ2-7; abundance: -; v_gene: TRBV18; CDR3aa: CASSPRTSGTYEQYF
j_gene: TRBJ2-5; abundance: few; v_gene: TRBV27; CDR3aa: CASSLTTIDRDQETQYF
j_gene: TRBJ2-4; abundance: -; v_gene: TRBV2; CDR3aa: CASKLGGGAKNIQYF
j_gene: TRBJ2-7; abundance: -; v_gene: TRBV19; CDR3aa: CASSPDRGLWEQYF
j_gene: TRBJ2-5; abundance: -; v_gene: TRBV29-1; CDR3aa: CSVVGSRGRETQYF
j_gene: TRBJ1-3; abundance: -; v_gene: TRBV18; CDR3aa: CASSPLQGRDSGNTIYF
j_gene: TRBJ1-3; abundance: -; v_gene: TRBV28; CDR3aa: CASSMGGTTGNTIYF
j_gene: TRBJ1-2; abundance: -; v_gene: TRBV2; CDR3aa: CASSLSQQGIYGYTF
j_gene: TRBJ2-7; abundance: once; v_gene: TRBV30; CDR3aa: CAWRGTGTPSYEQYF
j_gene: TRBJ2-1; abundance: -; v_gene: TRBV6-2/TRBV6-3; CDR3aa: CASSPLRDRGNEQFF
j_gene: TRBJ1-1; abundance: -; v_gene: TRBV5-6; CDR3aa: CASSPWDRARDLNTEAFF
j_gene: TRBJ1-1; abundance: once; v_gene: TRBV7-2; CDR3aa: CASSLANSRADTEAFF
j_gene: TRBJ1-6; abundance: few; v_gene: TRBV28; CDR3aa: CASSPPTVTLHF
j_gene: TRBJ1-2; abundance: once; v_gene: TRBV18; CDR3aa: CASSPINGANYGYTF
j_gene: TRBJ2-7; abundance: -; v_gene: TRBV27; CDR3aa: CASSPSTAGVGYEQYF
j_gene: TRBJ1-5; abundance: -; v_gene: TRBV7-2; CDR3aa: CASSPRQEYQPQHF
j_gene: TRBJ1-6; abundance: -; v_gene: TRBV4-2; CDR3aa: CASSQEATGSYNSPLHF
j_gene: TRBJ2-1; abundance: -; v_gene: TRBV7-3; CDR3aa: CASSQTDGQSSYNEQFF
j_gene: TRBJ2-1; abundance: many; v_gene: TRBV9; CDR3aa: CASSSRTSGTRNEQFF
j_gene: TRBJ1-5; abundance: -; v_gene: TRBV2; CDR3aa: CASSETTGSNQPQHF
j_gene: TRBJ1-1; abundance: -; v_gene: TRBV6-2/TRBV6-3; CDR3aa: CASSYGGAEAFF
j_gene: TRBJ1-1; abundance: -; v_gene: TRBV19; CDR3aa: CASSLTSTGNTEAFF
j_gene: TRBJ1-3; abundance: few; v_gene: TRBV7-2; CDR3aa: CASSLDRGSGNTIYF
j_gene: TRBJ1-2; abundance: many; v_gene: TRBV7-2; CDR3aa: CASNRQGEHGYTF
j_gene: TRBJ1-4; abundance: -; v_gene: TRBV4-3; CDR3aa: CASSLSRTGTNEKLFF
j_gene: TRBJ1-5; abundance: once; v_gene: TRBV7-2; CDR3aa: CASSLVAVYSNQPQHF
j_gene: TRBJ2-1; abundance: -; v_gene: TRBV5-1; CDR3aa: CASSLGWGSGRARVDEQFF
j_gene: TRBJ2-7; abundance: once; v_gene: TRBV7-2; CDR3aa: CASRDRGTIEQYF
j_gene: TRBJ2-7; abundance: -; v_gene: TRBV27; CDR3aa: CASSIPGTGDNEQYF
j_gene: TRBJ1-4; abundance: -; v_gene: TRBV5-1; CDR3aa: CASSHTGGSDEKLFF
j_gene: TRBJ1-4; abundance: -; v_gene: TRBV30; CDR3aa: CAWSGGVPNEKLFF
j_gene: TRBJ1-2; abundance: few; v_gene: TRBV4-3; CDR3aa: CASSQGATYGYTF
j_gene: TRBJ1-5; abundance: -; v_gene: TRBV4-1; CDR3aa: CASSQPDRGDQPQHF
j_gene: TRBJ1-1; abundance: -; v_gene: TRBV28; CDR3aa: CASSNERQNAEAFF
j_gene: TRBJ2-5; abundance: few; v_gene: TRBV7-2; CDR3aa: CASSSSGGPDLETQYF
j_gene: TRBJ2-1; abundance: -; v_gene: TRBV7-8; CDR3aa: CASSLGTGGNEQFF
j_gene: TRBJ1-1; abundance: -; v_gene: TRBV3-1/TRBV3-2; CDR3aa: CASSQVPGQIEAFF